This T cell receptor beta chain stems from a study of cytomegalovirus exposure and HLA in healthy donors. In regard to this clone: Its antigen remains unidentified.

In the PCR, 60 Vbeta and 13 Jbeta primers were used. Measured with immunoSEQ multiplex PCR; TCRdb has only the in-frame clones, and not every one. The table lists about 110,000 clones, around 70% of them singletons. The germline gives CDR1 MGHRA, CDR2 YSYEKL. V dropped 1 base and J dropped 5 bases, with 2 bases sitting between them. The CDR3 covers 11 residues. It was healthy bone marrow donors who served as donors. Study-wide results and limits: It is likely that the observed cluster of highly shared sequence variants was a sequencing artifact.

Sequencing was done on a sample of PBMCs. The rearrangement uses TRBV4-1 and TRBJ1-2; D gene unclear. The receptor's source is a young man in good health and CMV-seropositive. The CDR3, as DNA: TGCGCCAGCAGCCAAGCGTATGGCTACACCTTC. Its protein product is CASSQAYGYTF.